The T cell receptor beta chain described here comes from a study of T cell changes during pregnancy in multiple sclerosis. Clones were sequenced by immunoSEQ multiplex PCR, and TCRdb holds only the in-frame ones, with some missing. The sample comprises about 16,000 clones, almost 96% of which are singletons, and about 0.94% rests with the top ten. V shed 6 bases, J shed 4 bases, and the junction held 8 bases outside the gene matches. The CDR3 extends over 15 amino acids. From germline, CDR1 is MDHEN and CDR2 SYDVKM. V usage is TRBV28 and J usage is TRBJ2-7, with TRBD2 matching over 11 bases. The sequencing used peripheral blood, collected in the third trimester of pregnancy. This receptor was obtained from a female donor with multiple sclerosis, enrolled in a pregnancy study. CDR3 protein: CASRPTSGRGYEQYF. The DNA of the CDR3 is TGTGCCAGCAGGCCAACTAGCGGGAGAGGGTACGAGCAGTACTTC.